A single TCR beta chain is shown here with its context. CDR3 length equals 15 residues. V lost 6 bases and J 4 bases, leaving 18 bases between the germline ends. The sample originates from a study of quantifying T cell responses using KT2 cells. About the study: Reverse transcription used primers in the TCR alpha and beta constant regions. The T4 ligation step was estimated to exceed 8% efficiency under optimum conditions.

Each cDNA got a UMI-containing oligo ligated at its 3' end. The first PCR ran roughly 4 cycles with an equimolar RC1.1 and RC1.2 beta primer mix. TCR alpha and beta chains were handled separately starting at the second PCR. Each CDR3 protein gets one entry after TCRdb re-called the UMI-ligation and nested PCR reads with MiXCR. The sample has about 33,000 distinct CDR3 sequences; approximately 10% are singletons. KT2, a clone with a known TCR, was spiked into unfractionated PBMC. KT2 cells were mixed with fixed PBMC numbers at varying ratios. This sequence originates from a human donor. The chain carries TRBV12-3 or TRBV12-4 and TRBJ2-5; D is possibly TRBD1 (6 bases). Sequenced: PBMCs spiked with cells of the T cell clone KT2. The CDR3 DNA sequence: TGTGCCAGCAGCACCCTCGCGTCAGGGGTAGAGACCCAGTACTTC. It specifies CASSTLASGVETQYF.